This T cell receptor (beta chain) was captured by sequencing in a study of early T cells in non-severe SARS-CoV-2 infection. As for the study in general: The input, bulk RNA from unsorted whole blood, was sequenced, and chains were unpaired.

The table lists this clonotype with many counts. Its cognate antigen is unknown. Points from the study as a whole: Clonotype matching in VDJdb favored anti-spike CD8 responses and did not capture private and CD4 specificities.

The CDR3 length is 15 residues. V dropped 2 bases and J dropped 1 base, with 11 bases sitting between them. Germline V gives CDR1 SGHDN, CDR2 FVKESK. The TCR library protocol was used to attach unique molecular identifiers. These identifiers were attached to individual cDNA molecules. TCRdb called the 5' RACE reads again in MiXCR, with one record for every CDR3 protein. The table lists 35,000 to 50,000 distinct CDR3 sequences, about 7% of them singletons. The J gene is TRBJ1-1, the V gene TRBV14, with D maybe TRBD1 (6 bases). This receptor was taken from an adult who was a healthcare worker with PCR-confirmed SARS-CoV-2 infection or an uninfected control (not recorded which). The sequencing input was whole blood. CDR3 region: CASSQNSDRNTEAFF. The CDR3 DNA follows: TGTGCCAGCAGCCAAAATTCGGACAGGAACACTGAAGCTTTCTTT.